This T cell receptor beta chain stems from a study of spatial heterogeneity in lung cancer. Overall study: The authors sequenced available follow-up PBMC samples, taken a median of roughly 26 months after resection.

This clonotype was counted between two and nine times. V shed 4 bases and J 2 bases; nucleotides not matched to a gene: 4. This CDR3 region has 14 residues. Germline CDR1 is MNHEY and CDR2 is SVGEGT. Each CDR3 protein is one row after TCRdb ran MiXCR on the 5' RACE reads. This table holds about 3,100 distinct CDR3 sequences, around a fifth found once. The time point was: blood at routine non-recurrence follow-up after resection. Source: PBMCs, taken at follow-up. The V and J genes are TRBV6-2 or TRBV6-3 and TRBJ1-2, with 7 bases lining up with TRBD1. The TCR was taken from a male donor with early-stage non-small cell lung cancer. The CDR3 loop is CASSSQQGNYGYTF. The CDR3, as DNA: TGTGCCAGCAGTTCGCAACAGGGGAACTATGGCTACACCTTC.